This T cell receptor (beta chain) stems from a study of T cells in women clearing cervical HPV infection. All donors had a single incident cervical HPV16 infection, not prevalent. This CDR3 region has 16 residues. Germline CDR1 DFQATT, CDR2 SNEGSKA (reference sequence). General study points: Repertoire richness, not evenness, was significantly elevated in CIN3+ cases versus controls.

To note about this clone: Its antigen is unknown. Compared with germline, one end of the junction differs, possibly owing to a read error. The observed sequence ends 3 residues before the CDR3 terminus, with the missing tail filled in from the germline J gene.

Average input was 1200 ng genomic DNA for immunoSEQ TCR beta CDR3 amplification. The assay was immunoSEQ multiplex PCR, and TCRdb's table has in-frame clones only and misses some. This repertoire comprises 25,000 to 35,000 clones; its ten largest clones make up around 8.4%. Sequencing was carried out using blood buffy coat. This chain uses TRBV20-1 with TRBJ1-5, with D maybe TRBD1 (5 bases). The TCR sequence derives from a woman aged 18-69 years with a cervical HPV16 infection that either progressed to CIN3+ or cleared (not recorded which). The sequenced part of the CDR3 DNA is TGCAGTGCTAGAGATGGAGCCGGGGGTAGCGATCAGCCC. As protein: CSARDGAGGSDQP. The CDR3 as a whole reads CSARDGAGGSDQPQHF.